What follows is one TCR beta chain and its context. Which antigen it targets is not known. Base qualities were left out, and no much larger clone turns up one base away. The CDR3 contains 14 residues, cysteine and phenylalanine counted. Here the CDR3 DNA is all that survives: 42 bases in frame from base 1. V ends up 1 base short and J 4 bases short, with an unmatched junction base count of 2. The germline V gene (reference sequence) provides CDR1 SGHKS and CDR2 YYEKEE. The sample comes from a study of shared clonotypes between healthy human individuals (dated by TCRdb to the early 2020s). Background for the entire study: A couple of women and a few men aged 18 to 49 years were included in the cohort. Per donor, three plates each were used for CD4 naive and CD4 memory, two for CD8 naive, and one for CD8 memory. Blood TCR repertoires of five healthy adults were deeply sequenced to estimate repertoire size and the extent of clonotype sharing between individuals. To increase sequencing depth and limit assay-specific biases, different laboratories used diverse techniques to prepare libraries and sequence TCR repertoires. Between about 0.9 and 9 billion PBMCs per donor were obtained by leukapheresis.

Using the deep immunoSEQ assay, multiplex PCR amplified TCR CDR3 regions from genomic DNA. For each cell subset, the extracted genomic DNA was distributed evenly across all wells of several immunoSEQ 96-well plates, and each plate served as one replicate. For sorted subsets, roughly 200 ng of genomic DNA, equivalent to 25,000 to 30,000 T cell genomes, went into each replicate PCR. Purified libraries were quantified with a Qubit 3.0 fluorometer, sized on a Bioanalyzer 2100, and re-quantified with the KAPA Library Quantification kit. Every immunoSEQ 96-well plate was sequenced on a separate single-read 150-cycle Illumina NextSeq 550 flow cell. The original methods were these. The immunoSEQ output contained only junctional sequences without quality scores, so filtering could not match that applied to full-length reads. To assign V/J genes and CDR3, sequences were annotated using PyIR, a Python wrapper for IgBLAST v1.9, with IMGT germline references. Any read was removed if the V/J assignment was weak (E-value above 1e-6), the CDR3 was missing, or the read contained stop codons, out-of-frame junctions, or ambiguous translated residues. V3J clonotypes were defined as sequences sharing the same inferred V gene, J gene, and CDR3 amino acid sequence. To compute the percentage overlap between repertoires, the number of shared unique clonotypes was divided by the size of the smaller repertoire. Repertoire richness was assessed with RTK rarefaction, the Chao1 estimator, and Recon v2.1 estimates of unobserved clonotypes. OLGA was used to compute generation probabilities for all TCRbeta clonotypes that the gDNA method yielded from a few donors. What TCRdb holds here is the immuneACCESS table cut down to in-frame rearrangements. Part of the clones is not present; checked against another copy, under half of the missing clones reflect an unresolved V gene, and the others are unexplained. D and trimming come from the DNA, and the V and J calls and clone size come from that table. For this sample the table gives roughly 1,100,000 clones, of which under 80% were detected only once. Jointly, the top ten make up roughly 1.4% of the sample.

Overall study results and their limits: The small number of donors limited the genetic and exposure-history diversity represented. Only blood was sampled, and tissue TCR repertoires likely differ from those in blood. Incomplete sequencing was indicated by rarefaction of sorted-subset datasets, despite the large sequencing depth. Higher generation probabilities were observed for clonotypes shared by all four sorted-subset donors than for non-shared clonotypes. Naive subsets generally had larger estimated clonotype richness than memory subsets. Sharing across a handful of donors was observed for approximately 5% of naive CD4, over 3% of naive CD8, about 2.5% of memory CD4, and roughly 0.4% of memory CD8 clonotypes. Pairwise subsampling led to the expectation that sequencing depth would affect the degree of clonotype sharing among donors.

Healthy HIV-negative adults with no recently reported acute infections or vaccinations were included as donors. Every donor was a Caucasian adult living in Nashville, Tennessee, USA. CD4+ T cells were enriched through magnetic negative selection, after which naive cells were positively selected on CD45RA and the remaining negative fraction served as the memory subset. After blood collection by leukapheresis, PBMCs were isolated using Ficoll-Histopaque density gradient centrifugation and then cryopreserved in the vapor phase of liquid nitrogen. Analytical flow cytometry was used to check the purity and quantity of every magnetically sorted T cell population. Genomic DNA was isolated from every sorted fraction and measured by UV absorbance on a Nanodrop 2000c.

Sequencing used memory CD4+ T cells sorted from blood. Per the publication, the cell subset or site label means: CD45RA-negative fraction. This sequence was found in a man between 18 and 29 years old in good health. The V and J segments used are TRBV5-5 and TRBJ1-3, and TRBD1 matches 7 of the central bases. The DNA reads TGTGCCAGCAGCTTGACAGGGGCCGGAAACACCATATATTTT. Its translation reads: CASSLTGAGNTIYF. When the CDR3 is completed using the reference TRBV5-5 and TRBJ1-3 genes on either side, the full variable domain is DAGVTQSPTHLIKTRGQQVTLRCSPISGHKSVSWYQQVLGQGPQFIFQYYEKEERGRGNFPDRFSARQFPNYSSELNVNALLLGDSALYLCASSLTGAGNTIYFGEGSWLTVV.